The entry that follows covers one TCR beta chain sequence. This sample was taken from a study of T cells expressing NK-cell markers. Study details: The sequencing cohort of eight donors included seven HCMV-seropositive individuals and one seronegative individual.

TCRdb reprocessed the 5' RACE reads, keeping one entry per CDR3 protein, no DNA. This sample contains approximately 420,000 distinct CDR3 sequences. CDR1 SGHTA and CDR2 FQGNSA come from the germline V gene. The CDR3 is made up of 15 amino acids. This sequence was found in a woman between 45 and 65 years old in good health. The J gene is TRBJ2-3, the V gene TRBV7-2. The sequenced sample consisted of blood T cells: a sorted CD56 or NKG2C T cell subset, CD4+ or CD8+ T cells, or bulk PBMC T cells (not recorded which). The CDR3 is CASSLRPAGTDTQYF.